This is a list of T cell receptor beta chains from one sample in a study of graft-versus-host responses after intestinal transplantation. TCRdb keeps only in-frame clones here, not all; method: immunoSEQ multiplex PCR. The table includes roughly 100,000 clones, approximately 93% detected once. Their specific antigens are unknown. The sequences come from unstimulated CD8+ T cells sorted from spleen or lymph node cells, collected before intestinal transplant. These receptors were taken from a human donor who received an intestinal transplant. Each CDR3 is given without its conserved first and last residue. D genes are given only for firm matches.

D,length,V,CDR3
TRBD1,12,TRBV7-9,ASSLTGQIYEQY
.,14,TRBV7-6,ASSPSKLYFGDEQF
TRBD1,14,TRBV7-8,ASRPTGTDIGGELF
TRBD2,16,TRBV5-4,ASSEGPGLAGDQETQY
.,12,TRBV7-3,ASSFYGNTGELF
.,12,TRBV7-8,ASSLALDQETQY
TRBD1,11,TRBV6-5,ASTSSQGVGYT
.,12,TRBV4-2,ASSQGGGGFEAF
.,13,TRBV10-3,AISESKGAGETQY
.,10,TRBV30,AWRALNTEAF
TRBD1,15,TRBV11-2,ASSLPGQGAEYTEAF
.,12,TRBV5-1,ASRGEGTGNTIY
.,12,TRBV9,ASSVGVAGQPQH
.,13,TRBV19,ASSIRQAMNTEAF
.,11,TRBV19,ASSFAVSTEAF
.,15,TRBV8-2,GIKLKITQSRANVLT
TRBD2,12,TRBV4-1,ASRGSGGAETQY
TRBD1,13,TRBV9,ASSEQGARTDTQY
TRBD2,12,TRBV19,ASSHREGYNEQF
.,14,TRBV25-1,ASSDQDASSYNEQF
.,14,TRBV27,ASSLSWGDGTGQAF
TRBD1,13,TRBV27,ASSSGQGLRETQY
.,15,TRBV12-5,ASGMSPPDRTNYGYT
TRBD2,13,TRBV7-9,ASRWTSGGGNEQF
TRBD1,11,TRBV6-5,ASAGQGAVGYT
.,15,TRBV5-1,ASSSASVGPQNTEAF
.,11,TRBV4-1,ASGGGPYNEQF
.,11,TRBV7-9,ASSDERTDTQY
.,13,TRBV13,ASSFFGGQVYGYT
.,10,TRBV13,ASSFYGGEQF
.,12,TRBV13,ASSFGLGGSKAF
TRBD1,16,TRBV5-1,ASSLGTPTGAFYNEQF
.,10,TRBV2,ASSDRVHEQF
TRBD1,17,TRBV7-2,ASSGTGTAPGHSGNTIY
TRBD2,15,TRBV19,ASTRVSLAGAPDTQY
TRBD2,13,TRBV6-1,ASRSGGLTYNEQF
TRBD2,10,TRBV7-9,AWASGAYEQY
.,12,TRBV4-1,ASSQGVGGNEQF
.,14,TRBV7-8,ASSPTEGSSGNTIY
.,18,TRBV19,ASSITGMEWGRGDRETQY
TRBD1,14,TRBV7-3,ASSLGASQGDGELF
.,12,TRBV7-9,ASSLVGYDTEAF